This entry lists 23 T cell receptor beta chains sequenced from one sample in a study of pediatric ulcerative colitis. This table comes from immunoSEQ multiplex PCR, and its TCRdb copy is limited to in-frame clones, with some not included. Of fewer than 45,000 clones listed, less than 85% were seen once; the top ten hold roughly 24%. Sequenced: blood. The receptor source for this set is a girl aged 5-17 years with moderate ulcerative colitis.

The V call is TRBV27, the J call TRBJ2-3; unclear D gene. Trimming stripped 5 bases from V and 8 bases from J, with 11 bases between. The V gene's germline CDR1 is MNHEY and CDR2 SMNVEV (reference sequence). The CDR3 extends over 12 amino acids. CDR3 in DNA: TGTGCCAGCAGTCCCCCTGGTCCTACGCAGTATTTT. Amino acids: CASSPPGPTQYF.

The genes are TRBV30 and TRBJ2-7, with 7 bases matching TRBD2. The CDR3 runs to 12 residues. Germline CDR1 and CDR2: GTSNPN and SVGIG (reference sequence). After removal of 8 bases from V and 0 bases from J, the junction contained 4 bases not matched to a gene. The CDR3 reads CAATGGSYEQYF. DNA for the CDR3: TGTGCCGCAACGGGGGGCTCCTACGAGCAGTACTTC. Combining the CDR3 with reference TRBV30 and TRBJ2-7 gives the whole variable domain SQTIHQWPATLVQPVGSPLSLECTVEGTSNPNLYWYRQAAGRGLQLLFYSVGIGQISSEVPQNLSASRPQDRQFILSSKKLLLSDSGFYLCAATGGSYEQYFGPGTRLTVT.

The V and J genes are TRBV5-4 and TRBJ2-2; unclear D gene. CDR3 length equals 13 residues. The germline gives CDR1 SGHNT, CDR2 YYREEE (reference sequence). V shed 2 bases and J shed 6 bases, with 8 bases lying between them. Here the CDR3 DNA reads TGTGCCAGCAGCTTTAAGGATGCCGGGGAGCTGTTTTTT. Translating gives CASSFKDAGELFF.

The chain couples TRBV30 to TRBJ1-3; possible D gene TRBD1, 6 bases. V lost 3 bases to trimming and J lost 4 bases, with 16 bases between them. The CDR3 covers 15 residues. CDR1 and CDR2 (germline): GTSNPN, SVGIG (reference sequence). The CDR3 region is CAWSAGWTVGNTIYF. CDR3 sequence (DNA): TGTGCCTGGAGCGCGGGTTGGACAGTCGGAAACACCATATATTTT. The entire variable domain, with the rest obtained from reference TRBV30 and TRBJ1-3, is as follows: SQTIHQWPATLVQPVGSPLSLECTVEGTSNPNLYWYRQAAGRGLQLLFYSVGIGQISSEVPQNLSASRPQDRQFILSSKKLLLSDSGFYLCAWSAGWTVGNTIYFGEGSWLTVV.

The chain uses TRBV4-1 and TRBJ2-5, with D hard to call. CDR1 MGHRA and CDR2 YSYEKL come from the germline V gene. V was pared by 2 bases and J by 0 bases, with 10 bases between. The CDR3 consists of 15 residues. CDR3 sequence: CASSQSLNNQETQYF. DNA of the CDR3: TGCGCCAGCAGCCAAAGCCTGAACAACCAAGAGACCCAGTACTTC.

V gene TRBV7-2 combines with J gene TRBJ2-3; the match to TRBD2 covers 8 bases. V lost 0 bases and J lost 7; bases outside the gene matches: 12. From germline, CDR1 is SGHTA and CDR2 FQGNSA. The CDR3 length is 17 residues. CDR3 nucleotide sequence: TGTGCCAGCAGCTTAGCGCTTGCGGGGGGCCTCACGAATACGCAGTATTTT. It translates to CASSLALAGGLTNTQYF.

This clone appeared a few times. The CDR3 protein is CASSQGGEGEQYF. DNA of the CDR3: TGTGCCAGCAGCCAAGGGGGAGAGGGGGAGCAGTACTTC. The chain has TRBV14 and TRBJ2-7; perhaps D is TRBD1 or TRBD2 (5 bases each). This CDR3 contains 13 residues. CDR1 and CDR2 (germline): SGHDN, FVKESK. The V end lost 1 base, the J end lost 7 bases, and 11 bases lay between the germline ends.

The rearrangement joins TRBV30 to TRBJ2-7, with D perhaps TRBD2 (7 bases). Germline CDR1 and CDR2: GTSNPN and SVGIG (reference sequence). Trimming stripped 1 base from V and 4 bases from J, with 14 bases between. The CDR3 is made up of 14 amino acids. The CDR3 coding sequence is TGTGCCTGGAGTGAGGGGGGAGGGGTATACGAGCAGTACTTC. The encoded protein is CAWSEGGGVYEQYF. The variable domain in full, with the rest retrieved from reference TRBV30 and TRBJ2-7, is SQTIHQWPATLVQPVGSPLSLECTVEGTSNPNLYWYRQAAGRGLQLLFYSVGIGQISSEVPQNLSASRPQDRQFILSSKKLLLSDSGFYLCAWSEGGGVYEQYFGPGTRLTVT.

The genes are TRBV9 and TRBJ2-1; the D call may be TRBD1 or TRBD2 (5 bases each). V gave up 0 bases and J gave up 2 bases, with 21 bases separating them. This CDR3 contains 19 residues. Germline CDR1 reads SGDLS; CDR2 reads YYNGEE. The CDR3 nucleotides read TGTGCCAGCAGCGTAGGAGCCCCCTCGGGGCCCCTCGCCTACAATGAGCAGTTCTTC. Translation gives CASSVGAPSGPLAYNEQFF.

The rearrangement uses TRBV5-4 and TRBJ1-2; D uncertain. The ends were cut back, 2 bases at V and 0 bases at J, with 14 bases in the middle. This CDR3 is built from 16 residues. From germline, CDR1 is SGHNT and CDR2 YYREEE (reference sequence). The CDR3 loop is CASSFAGLKANYGYTF. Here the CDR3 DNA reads TGTGCCAGCAGCTTCGCAGGACTGAAAGCTAACTATGGCTACACCTTC.

CDR3 protein: CASRDSATEAFF. In DNA form, the CDR3 reads TGTGCCAGTAGGGACAGTGCGACTGAAGCTTTCTTT. J is TRBJ1-1 and V is TRBV19, with D maybe TRBD1 (6 bases). Germline V lookup: CDR1 LNHDA, CDR2 SQIVND (reference sequence). CDR3 length equals 12 residues. V was trimmed by 6 bases and J by 5 bases, leaving 10 bases between them.

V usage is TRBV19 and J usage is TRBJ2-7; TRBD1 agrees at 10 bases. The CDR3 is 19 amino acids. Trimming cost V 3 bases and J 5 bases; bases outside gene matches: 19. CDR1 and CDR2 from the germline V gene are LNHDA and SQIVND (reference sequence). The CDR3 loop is CASSIDMGQGKNFPHEQYF. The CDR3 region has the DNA TGTGCCAGTAGTATCGATATGGGACAGGGGAAAAATTTTCCCCACGAGCAGTACTTC.

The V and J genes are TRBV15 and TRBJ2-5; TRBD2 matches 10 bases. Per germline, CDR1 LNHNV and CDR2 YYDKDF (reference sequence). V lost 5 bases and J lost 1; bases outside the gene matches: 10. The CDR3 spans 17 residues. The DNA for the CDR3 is TGTGCCACCAGCCCGCGGACTAGCGGCACCCCCCAAGAGACCCAGTACTTC. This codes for CATSPRTSGTPQETQYF.

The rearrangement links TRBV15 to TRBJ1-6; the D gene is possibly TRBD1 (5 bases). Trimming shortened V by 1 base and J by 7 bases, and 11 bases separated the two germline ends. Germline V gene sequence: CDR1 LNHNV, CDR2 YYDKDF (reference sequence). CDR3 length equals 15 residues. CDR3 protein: CATSRVWGGNSPLHF. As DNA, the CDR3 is TGTGCCACCAGCAGAGTATGGGGGGGGAATTCACCCCTCCACTTT.

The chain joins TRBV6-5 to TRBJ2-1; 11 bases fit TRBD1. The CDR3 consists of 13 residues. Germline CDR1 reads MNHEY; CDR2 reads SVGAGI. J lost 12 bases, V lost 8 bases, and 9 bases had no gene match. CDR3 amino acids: CASRTGGSQVQFF. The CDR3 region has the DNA TGTGCCAGCCGGACAGGGGGCTCTCAGGTGCAGTTCTTC.

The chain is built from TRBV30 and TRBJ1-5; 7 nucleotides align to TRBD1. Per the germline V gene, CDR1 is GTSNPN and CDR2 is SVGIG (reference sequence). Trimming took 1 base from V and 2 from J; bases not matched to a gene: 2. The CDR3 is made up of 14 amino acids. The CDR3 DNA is TGTGCCTGGAGTGGTGACAGGGGCAATCAGCCCCAGCATTTT. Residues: CAWSGDRGNQPQHF.

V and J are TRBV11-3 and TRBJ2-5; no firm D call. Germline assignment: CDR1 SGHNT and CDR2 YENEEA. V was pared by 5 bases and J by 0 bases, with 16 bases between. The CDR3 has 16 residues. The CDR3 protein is CASSPGEAGNQETQYF. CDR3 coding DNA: TGTGCCAGCAGCCCTGGGGAAGCTGGCAACCAAGAGACCCAGTACTTC.

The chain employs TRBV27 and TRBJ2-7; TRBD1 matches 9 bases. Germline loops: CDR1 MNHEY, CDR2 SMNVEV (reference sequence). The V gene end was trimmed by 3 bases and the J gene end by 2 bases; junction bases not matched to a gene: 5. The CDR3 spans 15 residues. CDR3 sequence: CASSFGTGSPYEQYF. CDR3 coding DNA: TGTGCCAGCAGTTTTGGGACAGGGTCCCCCTACGAGCAGTACTTC.

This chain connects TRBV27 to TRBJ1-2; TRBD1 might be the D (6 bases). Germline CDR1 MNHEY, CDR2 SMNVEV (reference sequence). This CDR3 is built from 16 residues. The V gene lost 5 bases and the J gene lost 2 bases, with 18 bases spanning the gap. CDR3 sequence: CASSLPDRTPNYGYTF. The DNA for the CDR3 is TGTGCCAGCAGTCTCCCCGACAGGACTCCCAACTATGGCTACACCTTC.

The DNA for the CDR3 is TGTGCCAGCAGACCCGGACAGCTTCTGGGCACTGAAGCTTTCTTT. This translates into CASRPGQLLGTEAFF. J is TRBJ1-1 and V is TRBV28; D is possibly TRBD1 (6 bases). V was pared by 6 bases and J by 4 bases, with 18 bases between. The germline V gene encodes CDR1 MDHEN and CDR2 SYDVKM. The CDR3 sequence is 15 residues long. Looking up the rest from reference TRBV28 and TRBJ1-1 gives the full variable domain: DVKVTQSSRYLVKRTGEKVFLECVQDMDHENMFWYRQDPGLGLRLIYFSYDVKMKEKGDIPEGYSVSREKKERFSLILESASTNQTSMYLCASRPGQLLGTEAFFGQGTRLTVV.

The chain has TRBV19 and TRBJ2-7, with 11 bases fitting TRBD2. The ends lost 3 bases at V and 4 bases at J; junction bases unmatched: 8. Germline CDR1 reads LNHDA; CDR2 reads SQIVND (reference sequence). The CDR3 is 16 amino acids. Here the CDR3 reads CASSMTTSGRAYEQYF. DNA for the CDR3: TGTGCCAGTAGTATGACTACTAGCGGGAGAGCTTACGAGCAGTACTTC.

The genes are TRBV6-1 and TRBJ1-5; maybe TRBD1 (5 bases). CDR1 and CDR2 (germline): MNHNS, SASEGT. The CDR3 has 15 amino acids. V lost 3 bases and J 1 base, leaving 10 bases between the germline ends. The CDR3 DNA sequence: TGTGCCAGCAGTGATTGGGGGGGAAGCAATCAGCCCCAGCATTTT. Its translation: CASSDWGGSNQPQHF.

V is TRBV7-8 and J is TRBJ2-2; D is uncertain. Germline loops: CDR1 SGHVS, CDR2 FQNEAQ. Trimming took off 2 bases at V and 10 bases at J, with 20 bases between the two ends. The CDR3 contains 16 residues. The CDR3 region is CASSLPRNSPGMELFF. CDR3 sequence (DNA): TGTGCCAGCAGCTTACCCCGGAATAGTCCCGGTATGGAGCTGTTTTTT.